This T cell receptor (beta chain) was recovered during a study of blood T cell repertoires in COVID-19. Study summary: Sites across the United States, Italy and Spain contributed samples from acute and convalescent COVID-19. PBMCs, B-cell-depleted T cells, or T cells were the source of the cDNA or gDNA that made up the material.

Original handling: Researchers report that nucleated cell counts were estimated from reference gene primer amplification. The protocol was immunoSEQ multiplex PCR, while the TCRdb copy is restricted to in-frame clones and leaves out a portion. The DNA gave D and trimming, while V, J and clone size come from that table. The sample lists 90,000 to 120,000 clones, under 95% occurring once. The length of the CDR3 is 19 residues. The germline V and J ends were trimmed by 0 bases and 0 bases, with 21 bases remaining between them. Per germline, CDR1 SGDLS and CDR2 YYNGEE. The sequenced sample consisted of peripheral blood. The TCR originated in a woman in her 30s with acute or convalescent COVID-19. V gene TRBV9 combines with J gene TRBJ1-2; a possible D gene is TRBD1 (5 bases). As DNA, the CDR3 is TGTGCCAGCAGCGTAGGTGAGGGTATGGGACTGAGAGCTAACTATGGCTACACCTTC. It codes for CASSVGEGMGLRANYGYTF.